This paragraph covers one T cell receptor (beta chain) sequence. Its antigen is not known. Built from TCR beta cDNA, the libraries had unique molecular identifiers in them. TCRdb reprocessed the PCR reads via MiXCR and lists one record per CDR3 protein. This table holds about half a million distinct CDR3 sequences, nearly 45% found once. This record belongs to a study of post-analysis software for immune sequencing data. Findings and limits, study-wide: Patients showed TRBV5-6, TRBV5-1 and TRBV20-1 among several TRBV segments more frequent than in controls. Patients with multiple sclerosis recorded significantly lower normalized Chao1 diversity than controls, the study found. Those samples that were prepared in the same batch co-clustered strongly by F measure.

CDR3 length: 14 amino acids. V was shortened by 10 bases and J by 6 bases, with 19 bases between the two germline ends. Germline V CDR1 and CDR2: ENHRY, SYGVKD. The chain couples TRBV10-3 to TRBJ1-5; unclear D gene. The sequence came from a girl aged 5-17 years with multiple sclerosis. Sample: blood. The CDR3 coding sequence is TGTGCCACCACACCGGAGTTCAGAGGTCAGCCCCAGCATTTT. Residues: CATTPEFRGQPQHF.